Listed below are T cell receptor beta chains from one sample, sequenced in a study of blood T cell repertoires in COVID-19. Method: immunoSEQ multiplex PCR; TCRdb's copy keeps in-frame clones and lacks some. Here the sample spans around 250,000 clones, roughly nine tenths being singletons. The sample consisted of PBMCs or T cells enriched from blood (not recorded which). The receptors shown here come from a human donor in a cohort exposed to, infected with or recovered from COVID-19 (not recorded which). The donor label of this sample is uncertain. The CDR3 runs from the conserved cysteine through the conserved F or W. Fields, in order: D gene, J gene, V gene, clone size, CDR3 DNA, CDR3 protein. The D gene is left open where the match is weak. Size tells how often a clone was seen (once, few, many) or the class of an expanded clone, and some rows leave it out.

>NA|TRBJ2-2|TRBV7-2|NA
TGTGCCAGCAGCTTAGACGGGGGGAACACCGGGGAGCTGTTTTTT
CASSLDGGNTGELFF
>TRBD1|TRBJ2-5|TRBV5-1|NA
TGCGCCAGCAGCTTAAGAGCGACAGGGGGACAAGAGACCCAGTACTTC
CASSLRATGGQETQYF
>NA|TRBJ2-7|TRBV9|NA
TGTGCCAGCAGCGTAGGGGCCCCATTCTACGAGCAGTACTTC
CASSVGAPFYEQYF
>NA|TRBJ2-5|TRBV2|NA
TGTGCCAGCAGTTCCCGGGGGACCCAGTACTTC
CASSSRGTQYF
>NA|TRBJ1-1|TRBV9|once
TGTGCCAGCGGGATGATCAGGGCAACGAACACTGAAGCTTTCTTT
CASGMIRATNTEAFF
>NA|TRBJ2-3|TRBV14|NA
TGTGCCAGCAGCCATGAGGAAGATACGCAGTATTTT
CASSHEEDTQYF
>NA|TRBJ2-7|TRBV21-1|NA
TGTGCCAGCAGCCGACAGGGTCATTCCTACGAGCAGTACTTC
CASSRQGHSYEQYF
>TRBD1|TRBJ1-2|TRBV6-5|NA
TGTGCCAGCAGGCGATCGACAGGGAACTATGGCTACACCTTC
CASRRSTGNYGYTF
>NA|TRBJ2-1|TRBV11-3|NA
TGTGCCAGCAGCTTAAGGGGGTCCACTATCAATGAGCAGTTCTTC
CASSLRGSTINEQFF
>NA|TRBJ2-3|TRBV6-5|NA
TGTGCCAGCATCTCTAGTGCAGATACGCAGTATTTT
CASISSADTQYF
>NA|TRBJ2-7|TRBV28|NA
TGTGCCAGCAGACGGACAGACTACTTGATCTACGAGCAGTACTTC
CASRRTDYLIYEQYF
>NA|TRBJ1-2|TRBV4-3|NA
TGCGCCAGCAGCCAAGTTGGCAGTATTTTCTATGGCTACACCTTC
CASSQVGSIFYGYTF
>TRBD1|TRBJ2-7|TRBV29-1|NA
TGCAGCGGCGGACAGGGTCTCGACGAGCAGTACTTC
CSGGQGLDEQYF
>NA|TRBJ1-2|TRBV7-8|once
TGTGCCAGCAGCTTCGACAGGCCACTTTATGGCTACACCTTC
CASSFDRPLYGYTF
>NA|TRBJ2-2|TRBV30|NA
TGTGCCTGGAGGGCCCAGGGGACCGGGGAGCTGTTTTTT
CAWRAQGTGELFF
>NA|TRBJ2-3|TRBV11-2|NA
TGTGCCAGCAGGACTTCAGATACGCAGTATTTT
CASRTSDTQYF
>TRBD1|TRBJ1-1|TRBV6-5|NA
TGTGCCAGCAGTACTGGGACAGCTTTTGAAGCTTTCTTT
CASSTGTAFEAFF
>NA|TRBJ2-2|TRBV4-2|few
TGTGCCAGCAGCCAAGAGTTACAGGGTAACGGGGAGCTGTTTTTT
CASSQELQGNGELFF
>TRBD2|TRBJ2-5|TRBV11-2|NA
TGTGCCAGCAGCCGGGGGGTACAAGAGACCCAGTACTTC
CASSRGVQETQYF
>TRBD1|TRBJ1-1|TRBV7-2|NA
TGTGCCAGCTGGGAGGGGACAGGGGCCCAGACCGAAGCTTTCTTT
CASWEGTGAQTEAFF
>TRBD1|TRBJ2-1|TRBV5-5|NA
TGTGCCAGCAGCTCCCAGGGGGCGTGGAATGAGCAGTTCTTC
CASSSQGAWNEQFF
>TRBD2|TRBJ2-1|TRBV4-3|NA
TGCGCCAGCAGCCAAGAGGTACTAGCGGGGGGGCCCAATGAGCAGTTCTTC
CASSQEVLAGGPNEQFF
>TRBD1|TRBJ2-7|TRBV2|NA
TGTGCCAGCAGGACAGGGCCCTACGAGCAGTACTTC
CASRTGPYEQYF
>TRBD1|TRBJ2-3|TRBV7-3|once
TGTGCCAGCAGCCCGGGACAGACCCGCACAGATACGCAGTATTTT
CASSPGQTRTDTQYF